This T cell receptor (beta chain) was captured in a study of blood T cells in healthy people across ages. Findings of the study overall: TCR beta diversity tracked closely with naive T cell percentage.

A second PCR of about 7 to 12 cycles used a sample-barcoded 5' primer and a J-beta primer mix. TCRdb reprocessed the 5' RACE reads with MiXCR, giving one entry per CDR3 protein. Of approximately 580,000 distinct CDR3 sequences listed, under 30% are singletons. With 5 bases removed from V and 4 bases from J, the gap between germline ends came to 17 bases. CDR1 is SEHNR, CDR2 FQNEAQ, per germline (reference sequence). This CDR3 spans 16 amino acids. Worth noting for this clonotype: Its antigen remains unknown.

These data also formed part of another study, on T cells of mothers and their children.

This clonotype originated in a boy younger than 18 in good health. The sequenced material came from blood. The gene calls are TRBV7-9 and TRBJ1-4; D is possibly TRBD1 (5 bases). CDR3 nucleotides: TGTGCCAGCAGCCCCCATGCCGGGGACGGTAATGAAAAACTGTTTTTT. This translates into CASSPHAGDGNEKLFF.